This entry lists 29 T cell receptor beta chains sequenced from one sample in a study of Ad26.COV2.S vaccination and SARS-CoV-2 variants. Specified treatment: 15 to 20 received Ad26.COV2.S at low or high dose, single or two shots; about 5 received placebo; per-sample allocation not given. Sampling occurred on day 63 after the first vaccine or placebo injection. Measured with immunoSEQ multiplex PCR; TCRdb has only the in-frame clones, and not every one. The sample consists of about 420,000 clones, approximately 90% of them appearing once. Sequenced material: peripheral blood, taken in a trial of Ad26.COV2.S vaccine versus placebo. The source of these receptors is a person between 18 and 65 years old who received the Ad26.COV2.S COVID-19 vaccine or a placebo.

This rearrangement joins TRBV15 to TRBJ1-2; 10 nucleotides match TRBD1. The length of the CDR3 is 17 residues. Trimming at V came to 4 bases and at J to 4 bases, leaving 12 bases not matched to a gene. CDR1 and CDR2 from the germline V gene are LNHNV and YYDKDF (reference sequence). The CDR3: CATSTTGTGEFRYGYTF. The CDR3 DNA reads as TGTGCCACCAGCACCACCGGGACAGGGGAATTTCGCTATGGCTACACCTTC.

The chain links TRBV5-1 to TRBJ2-1; 8 nucleotides line up with TRBD2. Per the germline V gene, CDR1 is SGHRS and CDR2 is YFSETQ. The V segment lost 5 bases and the J segment 2 bases; nucleotides outside the gene matches: 6. This CDR3 region has 15 residues. The DNA for the CDR3 is TGCGCCAGCAGACAAGCGGGGGCGACCTACAATGAGCAGTTCTTC. It specifies CASRQAGATYNEQFF.

This clone was observed a single time. V gene TRBV6-2 or TRBV6-3 combines with J gene TRBJ1-4; D unresolved. Looked up from germline, CDR1 is MNHEY and CDR2 is SVGEGT. This CDR3 region has 15 residues. The V gene lost 6 bases and the J gene lost 7 bases, with 18 bases spanning the gap. As DNA, the CDR3 is TGTGCCAGCAGCCCTCGGGGAAAGGAGGGTGAAAAACTGTTTTTT. Its protein is CASSPRGKEGEKLFF.

The chain is built from TRBV4-3 and TRBJ2-7; 7 nucleotides match TRBD2. The CDR3 is made up of 15 amino acids. The V gene's germline CDR1 is LGHNA and CDR2 YSLEER. V shed 0 bases, J shed 6 bases, and the junction held 8 bases outside the gene matches. The CDR3 here is CASSQDEGGDIEQYF. CDR3 sequence (DNA): TGCGCCAGCAGCCAAGACGAGGGAGGGGATATCGAGCAGTACTTC.

In its sample, this clone was seen a few times. The chain employs TRBV3-1 (or the pseudogene TRBV3-2) and TRBJ2-7, with a possible D match to TRBD1 (6 bases). Trimming cost V 3 bases and J 6 bases, with 15 bases left between them. This CDR3 contains 14 residues. CDR1 is LGHDT and CDR2 is YNNKEL in the germline V gene (reference sequence). The chain's CDR3 is CASSQGTGPGEQYF. The CDR3 DNA reads TGTGCCAGCAGCCAGGGCACAGGGCCAGGCGAGCAGTACTTC.

The J gene is TRBJ2-3, the V gene TRBV10-2; TRBD2 matches at 7 bases. This CDR3 contains 15 residues. V lost 3 bases and J lost 6; bases outside the gene matches: 9. Germline V CDR1 and CDR2: WSHSY, SAAADI. CDR3 loop: CASSEGGGGWDTQYF. CDR3 nucleotides: TGCGCCAGCAGTGAAGGCGGGGGAGGATGGGATACGCAGTATTTT.

V usage is TRBV9 and J usage is TRBJ1-5; perhaps TRBD1 as D (5 bases). Germline V gene sequence: CDR1 SGDLS, CDR2 YYNGEE. The CDR3 covers 15 residues. Trimming shortened V by 2 bases and J by 2 bases, and 11 bases separated the two germline ends. The CDR3 region is CASSVGSGGNQPQHF. In DNA, the CDR3 is TGTGCCAGCAGCGTCGGTTCGGGGGGCAATCAGCCCCAGCATTTT.

The chain carries TRBV5-1 and TRBJ2-7; TRBD1 agrees at 9 bases. V dropped 2 bases and J dropped 5; count of bases not matched to a gene: 8. Germline V gene sequence: CDR1 SGHRS, CDR2 YFSETQ. The CDR3 is 15 residues long. The CDR3 here is CASSLGTGQWNEQYF. CDR3 DNA sequence: TGCGCCAGCAGCTTAGGGACAGGGCAATGGAACGAGCAGTACTTC.

In the case of this clone: Other DNA variants within this sample encode the same CDR3. V gene TRBV5-1 combines with J gene TRBJ1-2; D not resolved. This CDR3 spans 13 amino acids. CDR1 is SGHRS, CDR2 YFSETQ, per germline. V was cut by 0 bases and J by 3 bases, with 6 bases left in between. CDR3 amino acids: CASSLARDYGYTF. CDR3 coding DNA: TGCGCCAGCAGCTTGGCCCGGGACTATGGCTACACCTTC.

This clone came up once. The chain joins TRBV6-6 to TRBJ1-6, with D hard to call. The CDR3 consists of 14 residues. From germline, CDR1 is MNHNY and CDR2 SVGAGI (reference sequence). Deletions cut 7 bases from V and 9 bases from J, with 16 bases between. CDR3 coding DNA: TGTGCCAGCACCCCAGATCTCAATCGTTCACCCCTCCACTTT. It codes for CASTPDLNRSPLHF.

The sample holds a few counts of this clone. This chain joins TRBV10-1 and TRBJ2-2, with D perhaps TRBD1 or TRBD2 (6 bases each). The V gene's germline CDR1 is WNHNN and CDR2 SYGVQD (reference sequence). The CDR3 sequence is 13 residues long. V gave up 10 bases and J gave up 7 bases, with 16 bases separating them. The chain's CDR3 is CATAGQRGGELFF. CDR3 DNA: TGCGCCACCGCGGGACAAAGGGGCGGGGAGCTGTTTTTT.

The J gene is TRBJ2-3, the V gene TRBV6-7; D is unresolved. TRBV6-7 is reported as an ORF; its role is uncertain. Trimming stripped 2 bases from V and 6 bases from J, with 12 bases between. This CDR3 region has 14 residues. The CDR3 DNA reads as TGTGCCAGCAGTTACGCACGGCTTCGGGATACGCAGTATTTT. It specifies CASSYARLRDTQYF.

The chain joins TRBV18 to TRBJ2-2; D remains unclear. The length of the CDR3 is 14 residues. Trimming removed 2 bases from V and 5 bases from J, with 9 bases in between. The germline gives CDR1 KGHSH, CDR2 LQKENI. The CDR3 nucleotides are TGTGCCAGCTCACCAGCTACGGGTACCGGGGAGCTGTTTTTT. This codes for CASSPATGTGELFF.

V gene TRBV19 combines with J gene TRBJ1-4; D is perhaps TRBD1 (6 bases). The CDR3 has 14 residues. The germline V and J ends were trimmed by 5 bases and 5 bases, with 12 bases remaining between them. Germline values: CDR1 LNHDA, CDR2 SQIVND (reference sequence). CDR3 nucleotide sequence: TGTGCCAGTAGTTACGGGGGCCAAAATGAAAAACTGTTTTTT. It codes for CASSYGGQNEKLFF. Together with reference TRBV19 and TRBJ1-4, the CDR3 gives the full variable domain: DGGITQSPKYLFRKEGQNVTLSCEQNLNHDAMYWYRQDPGQGLRLIYYSQIVNDFQKGDIAEGYSVSREKKESFPLTVTSAQKNPTAFYLCASSYGGQNEKLFFGSGTQLSVL.

The gene calls are TRBV7-9 and TRBJ1-2, with 7 nucleotides matching TRBD1. Germline-derived CDR1 and CDR2 are SEHNR and FQNEAQ (reference sequence). Trimming removed 4 bases from V and 5 bases from J; junction bases left unmatched: 7. This CDR3 comprises 14 residues. CDR3 DNA: TGTGCCAGCAGCTCCCGGGACAGCCCGTATGGCTACACCTTC. Translated: CASSSRDSPYGYTF.

This rearrangement joins TRBV7-2 to TRBJ1-6; TRBD1 agrees at 7 bases. There are 15 residues in the CDR3. Per the germline V gene, CDR1 is SGHTA and CDR2 is FQGNSA. After removal of 5 bases from V and 0 bases from J, the junction contained 1 base not matched to a gene. CDR3 loop: CASSRTGSYNSPLHF. The CDR3 DNA reads as TGTGCCAGCAGCAGGACAGGCTCCTATAATTCACCCCTCCACTTT.

This clone was seen a few times. The genes are TRBV6-5 and TRBJ1-5; TRBD1 matches 9 bases. Trimming cost V 2 bases and J 5 bases; bases outside gene matches: 1. From germline, CDR1 is MNHEY and CDR2 SVGAGI. The CDR3 covers 14 residues. The CDR3 reads CASSYGQGHQPQHF. In DNA form, the CDR3 reads TGTGCCAGCAGTTACGGACAGGGGCATCAGCCCCAGCATTTT.

This clone occurred a few times. The identical CDR3 is also encoded by other nucleotide sequences in the sample. The chain uses TRBV18 and TRBJ2-2; 8 nucleotides match TRBD1. V shed 3 bases and J 3 bases; nucleotides not matched to a gene: 0. There are 14 residues in the CDR3. Per germline, CDR1 KGHSH and CDR2 LQKENI. CDR3 region: CASSPGQDTGELFF. Written as DNA, the CDR3 is TGTGCCAGCTCACCGGGACAGGACACCGGGGAGCTGTTTTTT.

CDR3 coding DNA: TGCGCCAGCAGCCAAGATCTGCGGGGCTATGGCTACACCTTC. Translation: CASSQDLRGYGYTF. The rearrangement joins TRBV4-1 to TRBJ1-2; no firm D call. Trimming shortened V by 0 bases and J by 4 bases, and 9 bases separated the two germline ends. Germline V CDR1 and CDR2: MGHRA, YSYEKL. CDR3 length equals 14 residues.

The rearrangement uses TRBV9 and TRBJ1-2, with D possibly matching TRBD1 (5 bases). Germline CDR1 is SGDLS and CDR2 is YYNGEE. This CDR3 spans 15 amino acids. The V end was cut by 4 bases, the J end by 2 bases, with 15 bases between. CDR3 DNA: TGTGCCAGCAGCCCTACCCCTACAGGCAACTATGGCTACACCTTC. It encodes CASSPTPTGNYGYTF.

A single count supports this clone. V is TRBV18 and J is TRBJ2-2; 8 bases align to TRBD1. Germline V lookup: CDR1 KGHSH, CDR2 LQKENI. The CDR3 length is 16 residues. V dropped 3 bases and J dropped 5; count of bases not matched to a gene: 8. CDR3 sequence (DNA): TGTGCCAGCTCACCCCAGGGACAGGCTTTAACCGGGGAGCTGTTTTTT. Translating gives CASSPQGQALTGELFF.

In this sample, this clone turned up many times. The chain joins TRBV6-4 to TRBJ2-2; 9 positions agree with TRBD1. The CDR3 covers 15 residues. The junction had 4 bases not matched to a gene; V was cut back by 5 bases and J by 3 bases. The V gene's germline CDR1 is MRHNA and CDR2 SNTAGT. This CDR3 is CASSTGTGHTGELFF. In DNA form, the CDR3 reads TGTGCCAGCAGTACCGGGACAGGGCACACCGGGGAGCTGTTTTTT.

This clone is a singleton in its sample. The chain is built from TRBV4-3 and TRBJ1-6; TRBD1 is a possible D gene (5 bases). The CDR3 covers 18 residues. Germline CDR1 and CDR2: LGHNA and YSLEER. V was shortened by 0 bases and J by 4 bases, with 16 bases between the two germline ends. DNA of the CDR3: TGCGCCAGCAGCCAAGAAGCGAGAAAAGGGGCATATAATTCACCCCTCCACTTT. Its translation: CASSQEARKGAYNSPLHF.

The V gene is TRBV5-6, the J gene TRBJ1-2; TRBD1 aligns across 7 bases. V lost 3 bases, J lost 8 bases, and 7 bases stayed unmatched. Per germline, CDR1 SGHDT and CDR2 YYEEEE. The CDR3 covers 13 residues. CDR3 amino acids: CASSSYRGRGYTF. The CDR3 DNA follows: TGTGCCAGCAGCTCCTACAGGGGTCGGGGCTACACCTTC.

The chain has TRBV19 and TRBJ2-2, with 7 positions matching TRBD1. With 4 bases clipped from V and 7 bases from J, the junction kept 3 bases outside the gene matches. The CDR3 spans 13 residues. The germline V gene encodes CDR1 LNHDA and CDR2 SQIVND (reference sequence). This CDR3 is CASSRGGSGELFF. CDR3 sequence (DNA): TGTGCCAGTAGTAGAGGGGGCAGCGGGGAGCTGTTTTTT.

This chain connects TRBV28 to TRBJ1-4, with 7 bases matching TRBD1. Trimming cost V 5 bases and J 6 bases; bases outside gene matches: 12. The V gene's germline CDR1 is MDHEN and CDR2 SYDVKM. The CDR3 spans 16 residues. The CDR3 DNA follows: TGTGCCAGCAGTACTTATCGACAGGGAGGAGATGAAAAACTGTTTTTT. It encodes CASSTYRQGGDEKLFF.

This rearrangement joins TRBV5-3 to TRBJ1-4; D uncertain. TRBV5-3 is flagged as an ORF with uncertain function. The CDR3 consists of 18 residues. V was pared by 5 bases and J by 11 bases, with 31 bases between. The CDR3 here is CARRLPLGVRALFGKLFF. CDR3 nucleotide sequence: TGTGCCAGAAGGCTTCCCCTAGGAGTCCGGGCTTTATTTGGGAAACTGTTTTTT.

This clone has only one observation. The V call is TRBV11-2, the J call TRBJ2-7; the D gene is possibly TRBD2 (5 bases). The V gene's germline CDR1 is SGHAT and CDR2 FQNNGV. This CDR3 is built from 13 residues. Deletions cut 7 bases from V and 2 bases from J, with 12 bases between. The DNA of the CDR3 is TGTGCCAGCACCGAGGGTGGGGCCTACGAGCAGTACTTC. Translated, it gives CASTEGGAYEQYF.

Concerning this clone: Other DNA sequences within the sample encode an identical CDR3. The V and J genes are TRBV7-2 and TRBJ2-7; possibly TRBD1 or TRBD2 for D (5 bases each). The CDR3 loop spans 13 amino acids. CDR1 is SGHTA, CDR2 FQGNSA, per germline. The V gene lost 1 base and the J gene lost 2 bases, with 6 bases spanning the gap. Written as DNA, the CDR3 is TGTGCCAGCAGCTTAGGGGGGACCTACGAGCAGTACTTC. Translating it yields CASSLGGTYEQYF.